These 2 T cell receptor beta chains share one sample of origin, sequenced in a study of spatial heterogeneity in lung cancer (dated by TCRdb to about 2019). The antigens of these receptors remain unknown. Points the paper makes about the study in general: The tumor nonsynonymous mutation count correlated with the number of expanded alpha and beta TCRs within the tumor.

This sample's time point label indicates: sample taken at primary tumor resection. The protocol used for the library was 5' RACE. The listed sequencing device is NextSeq 500. Starting from the raw public reads, TCRdb applied fastp trimming at Q25, assembled clones with MiXCR and retained in-frame beta chains. Duplicate CDR3 protein sequences are folded into a single record with the most common DNA and genes. This sample is represented by more than 20,000 distinct CDR3 sequences; under 7.5% of them were singletons. The top ten hold about a tenth of the sample. The sequencing here drew on lung tumor tissue, taken at surgery. Receptor source: a male donor with early-stage non-small cell lung cancer.

This clonotype was seen at least ten times. The chain couples TRBV5-1 to TRBJ1-2; D unclear. The V and J ends lost 3 bases and 3 bases respectively, with 9 bases between them. Germline CDR1 is SGHRS and CDR2 is YFSETQ. This CDR3 is built from 13 residues. CDR3 coding DNA: TGCGCCAGCAGCTCGGGCCCTTACTATGGCTACACCTTC. Residues: CASSSGPYYGYTF.

This clonotype has ten or more counts. The V call is TRBV28, the J call TRBJ1-5, with 7 bases that match TRBD1. The ends lost 6 bases at V and 6 bases at J; junction bases unmatched: 5. The CDR3 is 13 residues long. CDR1 MDHEN and CDR2 SYDVKM come from the germline V gene. CDR3 sequence: CASSKQGIQPQHF. Written as DNA, the CDR3 is TGTGCCAGCAGCAAACAGGGGATTCAGCCCCAGCATTTT.